What follows are 2 T cell receptor beta chains derived from one specimen sequenced in a study of blood T cell repertoires in COVID-19. TCRdb keeps only in-frame clones here, not all; method: immunoSEQ multiplex PCR. The profile shows roughly 350,000 clones, about nine tenths of them singletons. Sequenced sample: peripheral blood. These receptors all stem from a woman in her forties or fifties with COVID-19, enrolled during active disease.

V usage is TRBV5-1 and J usage is TRBJ1-1, with D maybe TRBD1 (5 bases). CDR1 and CDR2 (germline): SGHRS, YFSETQ. V was clipped by 1 base and J by 3 bases, with 10 bases between them. CDR3 length equals 14 residues. In DNA, the CDR3 is TGCGCCAGCAGCTTGTACGCAGGGCACACTGAAGCTTTCTTT. This encodes CASSLYAGHTEAFF.

This chain connects TRBV21-1 to TRBJ2-1; TRBD2, the D gene given by the table, was not confirmed from the DNA. TRBV21-1 is a documented pseudogene. The CDR3 has 20 amino acids. The CDR3 sequence: CASSKSTGLAGVVPYDEQFF. The CDR3 DNA reads TGTGCCAGCAGCAAGTCAACGGGACTAGCGGGGGTGGTTCCTTACGATGAGCAGTTCTTC.